Listed here are 7 T cell receptor beta chains from one sample, sequenced in a study of blood T cell repertoires in COVID-19. Generated by immunoSEQ multiplex PCR, the TCRdb table keeps only in-frame clones and is missing some. Of under 300,000 clones listed, 80% to 85% are singletons. The specimen was peripheral blood. The receptors were sampled from a woman between 18 and 29 years old with acute or convalescent COVID-19.

The genes are TRBV7-2 and TRBJ1-3, with a weak D call TRBD1 (6 bases). Trimming left V 1 base short and J 2 bases short, with 12 bases between. Germline CDR1 SGHTA, CDR2 FQGNSA. The CDR3 is made up of 16 amino acids. This CDR3 reads CASSLGSGTTGNTIYF. CDR3 nucleotide sequence: TGTGCCAGCAGCTTAGGGTCCGGGACAACTGGAAACACCATATATTTT.

This clone appeared once. The chain employs TRBV21-1 and TRBJ2-5; the listed D gene, TRBD2, was not tested against the DNA. TRBV21-1 is given as a pseudogene. The CDR3 is made up of 16 amino acids. In DNA form, the CDR3 reads TGTGCCAGCAGCCGTCGACTAGCGGACCCACAAGAGACCCAGTACTTC. Protein: CASSRRLADPQETQYF.

In nucleotides, the CDR3 is TGTGCCGGAAATTATAACCACCAGGGTTCCTATAATTCACCCCTCCACTTT. Translation: CAGNYNHQGSYNSPLHF. J is TRBJ1-6 and V is TRBV30; D may be TRBD1 (5 bases). The CDR3 consists of 17 residues. V lost 8 bases and J lost 1, with 21 bases in between. Looked up from germline, CDR1 is GTSNPN and CDR2 is SVGIG (reference sequence). Full variable domain (outside the CDR3, taken from reference TRBV30 and TRBJ1-6): SQTIHQWPATLVQPVGSPLSLECTVEGTSNPNLYWYRQAAGRGLQLLFYSVGIGQISSEVPQNLSASRPQDRQFILSSKKLLLSDSGFYLCAGNYNHQGSYNSPLHFGNGTRLTVT.

This clone was detected once. This sequence joins TRBV19 and TRBJ1-5, with TRBD1 matching 7 bases. The germline gives CDR1 LNHDA, CDR2 SQIVND (reference sequence). With V trimmed by 7 bases and J by 4 bases, 7 bases remained unmatched. This CDR3 region has 14 residues. CDR3 amino acids: CASNDRAPNQPQHF. Written as DNA, the CDR3 is TGTGCCAGTAATGACAGGGCGCCTAATCAGCCCCAGCATTTT.

The V call is TRBV6-2 or TRBV6-3, the J call TRBJ2-1; D not certain. Trimming cost V 2 bases and J 9 bases, with 8 bases left between them. The CDR3 consists of 12 residues. CDR1 and CDR2 from the germline V gene are MNHEY and SVGEGT. The CDR3 DNA reads TGTGCCAGCAGTTACGGTCCGGTTGAGCAGTTCTTC. Protein product: CASSYGPVEQFF.

The chain couples TRBV11-2 to TRBJ1-2; D is unclear. This CDR3 has 14 residues. The V and J ends lost 1 base and 1 base respectively, with 7 bases between them. Germline V gene lookup returns CDR1 SGHAT and CDR2 FQNNGV. In DNA, the CDR3 is TGTGCCAGCAGCTTAGCCCAAATTAACTATGGCTACACCTTC. Protein: CASSLAQINYGYTF.

V and J are TRBV13 and TRBJ2-2, with TRBD2 identical over 12 bases. V dropped 8 bases and J dropped 3; count of bases not matched to a gene: 10. CDR3 length: 17 residues. Looked up from germline, CDR1 is PRHDT and CDR2 is FYEKMQ (reference sequence). The CDR3 loop reads CASEKRLAGVYTGELFF. In DNA, the CDR3 is TGTGCCAGCGAAAAACGACTAGCGGGAGTTTACACCGGGGAGCTGTTTTTT.